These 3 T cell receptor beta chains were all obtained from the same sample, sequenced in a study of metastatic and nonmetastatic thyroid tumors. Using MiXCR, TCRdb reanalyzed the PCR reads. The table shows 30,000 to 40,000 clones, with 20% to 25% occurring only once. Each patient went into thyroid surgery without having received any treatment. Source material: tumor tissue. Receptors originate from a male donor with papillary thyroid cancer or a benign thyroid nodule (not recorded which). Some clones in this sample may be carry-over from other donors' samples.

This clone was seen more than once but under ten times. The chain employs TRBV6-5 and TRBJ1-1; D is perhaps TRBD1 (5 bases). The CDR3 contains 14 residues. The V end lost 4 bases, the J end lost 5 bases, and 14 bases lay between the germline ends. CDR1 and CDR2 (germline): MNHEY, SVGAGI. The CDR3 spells CASSSSAGGTEAFF. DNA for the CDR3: TGTGCCAGCAGTTCCTCGGCGGGGGGGACTGAAGCTTTCTTT.

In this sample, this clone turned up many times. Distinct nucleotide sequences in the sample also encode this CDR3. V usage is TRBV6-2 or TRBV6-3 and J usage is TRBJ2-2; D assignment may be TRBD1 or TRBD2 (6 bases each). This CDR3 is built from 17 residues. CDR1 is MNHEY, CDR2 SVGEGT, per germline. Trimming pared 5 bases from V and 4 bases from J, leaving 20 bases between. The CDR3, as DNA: TGTGCCAGCAGTCCTTGGAGGGGGACGCGACGCACCGGGGAGCTGTTTTTT. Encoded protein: CASSPWRGTRRTGELFF.

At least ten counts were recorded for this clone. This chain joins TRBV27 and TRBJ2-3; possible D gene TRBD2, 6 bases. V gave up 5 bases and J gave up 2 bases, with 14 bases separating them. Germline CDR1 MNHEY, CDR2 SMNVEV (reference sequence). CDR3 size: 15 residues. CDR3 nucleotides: TGTGCCAGCAGTCGGGCTAGCGAGTACACAGATACGCAGTATTTT. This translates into CASSRASEYTDTQYF.